One and the same sample provided the 23 T cell receptor beta chains below, sequenced in a study of CD8 T cells in ankylosing spondylitis. TCRdb ran MiXCR on the 5' RACE reads and lists one entry per CDR3 protein. The sample contains approximately 250,000 distinct CDR3 sequences, roughly a quarter of which appear only once. Sequences were obtained from blood, either unsorted or a sorted T cell fraction (not recorded which). Every receptor here comes from a male donor with ankylosing spondylitis or in good health (not recorded which).

The chain is built from TRBV12-3 or TRBV12-4 and TRBJ1-2; 12 nucleotides match TRBD1. This CDR3 region has 15 residues. Trimming cost V 5 bases and J 7 bases; bases outside gene matches: 8. The CDR3 nucleotides are TGTGCCAGCAGTCCCGGAGGGACAGGGGGCATTGGCTACACCTTC. Protein product: CASSPGGTGGIGYTF.

This clonotype showed up many times. J is TRBJ2-1 and V is TRBV28; 8 bases match TRBD2. The CDR3 loop spans 18 amino acids. V gave up 5 bases and J gave up 0 bases; unmatched junction bases: 12. CDR1 and CDR2 from the germline V gene are MDHEN and SYDVKM. The CDR3 reads CASSPEGLVVGSYNEQFF. The CDR3 bases are TGTGCCAGCAGTCCAGAGGGACTAGTGGTCGGCTCCTACAATGAGCAGTTCTTC.

This clonotype was recorded a few times. The DNA of the CDR3 is TGCAGTGCCCGCATCGGGGGGAATCGCGCTGAAGCTTTCTTT. Protein sequence: CSARIGGNRAEAFF. This sequence joins TRBV20-1 and TRBJ1-1; a possible D gene is TRBD1 (5 bases). With 6 bases removed from V and 6 bases from J, the gap between germline ends came to 20 bases. Germline V lookup: CDR1 DFQATT, CDR2 SNEGSKA (reference sequence). This CDR3 contains 14 residues.

This clonotype was seen a few times. This chain joins TRBV5-4 and TRBJ1-1; the D gene is possibly TRBD1 (6 bases). Between the trimmed V and J ends, which lost 0 bases and 1 base, there was a span of 7 bases. The CDR3 is made up of 14 amino acids. The germline V gene encodes CDR1 SGHNT and CDR2 YYREEE (reference sequence). Written as DNA, the CDR3 is TGTGCCAGCAGCTTGGAAGGGGGGAACACTGAAGCTTTCTTT. It specifies CASSLEGGNTEAFF.

This clonotype was observed a handful of times. The chain carries TRBV20-1 and TRBJ1-4, with D perhaps matching TRBD1 (5 bases). Germline CDR1 reads DFQATT; CDR2 reads SNEGSKA (reference sequence). The ends were cut back, 4 bases at V and 4 bases at J, with 16 bases in the middle. The CDR3 length is 15 residues. CDR3 protein: CSAKEWAGFNEKLFF. In DNA form, the CDR3 reads TGCAGTGCTAAGGAGTGGGCAGGGTTTAATGAAAAACTGTTTTTT.

Concerning this clonotype itself: An end of the junction does not agree with germline; a read error may underlie this. The rearrangement joins TRBV6-5 to TRBJ2-7, with 11 bases lining up with TRBD1. Germline CDR1 is MNHEY and CDR2 is SVGAGI. The CDR3 is made up of 16 amino acids. The CDR3 nucleotides are TGTGCCAGCAGTCACTCGGGACAGGGGGGACGGTACGAGCAGTACTTC. Amino acid sequence: CASSHSGQGGRYEQYF.

This clonotype was observed many times. The rearrangement uses TRBV20-1 and TRBJ1-6; no definite D call. The V end was cut by 0 bases, the J end by 14 bases, with 11 bases between. Germline V gene sequence: CDR1 DFQATT, CDR2 SNEGSKA (reference sequence). The CDR3 is made up of 12 amino acids. The CDR3 loop is CSARDRVWALHF. The CDR3 coding sequence is TGCAGTGCTAGAGATCGGGTGTGGGCCCTCCACTTT.

The CDR3 nucleotides read TGTGCCACCAGCAGACCTCGGACTAGCGGGGCCTACAATGAGCAGTTCTTC. It specifies CATSRPRTSGAYNEQFF. This sequence joins TRBV15 and TRBJ2-1, with TRBD2 matching 12 bases. This CDR3 has 17 residues. The junction had 4 bases not matched to a gene; V was cut back by 2 bases and J by 2 bases. Germline CDR1 LNHNV, CDR2 YYDKDF (reference sequence).

This clonotype was detected ten times or more. The genes are TRBV5-1 and TRBJ1-1; the match to TRBD1 covers 8 bases. The CDR3 covers 16 residues. Germline V gene sequence: CDR1 SGHRS, CDR2 YFSETQ. The V gene end was trimmed by 4 bases and the J gene end by 3 bases; junction bases not matched to a gene: 11. CDR3 protein: CASSRGSGQGDTEAFF. For the CDR3, the DNA is TGCGCCAGCAGCCGAGGGAGCGGACAGGGAGACACTGAAGCTTTCTTT.

This clonotype was detected once. J is TRBJ2-2 and V is TRBV5-6, with 9 bases identical to TRBD1. CDR1 is SGHDT and CDR2 is YYEEEE in the germline V gene. V shed 4 bases and J 7 bases; nucleotides not matched to a gene: 11. This CDR3 contains 16 residues. The CDR3 reads CASSPGTGRSIGELFF. For the CDR3, the DNA is TGTGCCAGCAGCCCCGGGACAGGGCGGAGTATCGGGGAGCTGTTTTTT.

The chain is built from TRBV28 and TRBJ2-3; D may be TRBD2 (7 bases). This CDR3 has 15 residues. CDR1 is MDHEN and CDR2 is SYDVKM in the germline V gene. V was clipped by 7 bases and J by 4 bases, with 18 bases between them. Written as DNA, the CDR3 is TGTGCCAGCACGGTTGGGGGGGGCCCGTCAGATACGCAGTATTTT. As protein: CASTVGGGPSDTQYF.

This clonotype occurred many times. The chain uses TRBV20-1 and TRBJ2-1; D not certain. The CDR3 extends over 12 amino acids. Germline lookup yields CDR1 DFQATT and CDR2 SNEGSKA (reference sequence). Trimming shortened V by 6 bases and J by 7 bases, and 13 bases separated the two germline ends. CDR3 nucleotide sequence: TGCAGTGCCCTCCCTGGCAGGAATGAGCAGTTCTTC. Encoded protein: CSALPGRNEQFF.

This clonotype was seen ten or more times. The V and J genes are TRBV20-1 and TRBJ2-5, with D perhaps matching TRBD1 or TRBD2 (5 bases each). V was trimmed by 3 bases and J by 1 base, leaving 12 bases between them. The CDR3 contains 14 residues. Germline assignment: CDR1 DFQATT and CDR2 SNEGSKA (reference sequence). CDR3 sequence: CSARDRDLQETQYF. Here the CDR3 DNA reads TGCAGTGCTAGGGACCGGGACCTCCAAGAGACCCAGTACTTC.

This chain connects TRBV20-1 to TRBJ2-7; the D gene is possibly TRBD2 (5 bases). The CDR3 is 9 residues long. V lost 6 bases, J lost 7 bases, and 7 bases lay in between. Germline-derived CDR1 and CDR2 are DFQATT and SNEGSKA (reference sequence). CDR3 sequence: CSAPGEQYF. The DNA for the CDR3 is TGCAGTGCCCCGGGGGAGCAGTACTTC.

V and J are TRBV20-1 and TRBJ2-2; D remains ambiguous. The V end lost 4 bases, the J end lost 1 base, and 10 bases lay between the germline ends. Germline lookup yields CDR1 DFQATT and CDR2 SNEGSKA (reference sequence). The length of the CDR3 is 14 residues. CDR3 in amino acids: CSAMYRGNTGELFF. The CDR3 DNA reads as TGCAGTGCTATGTACCGAGGGAACACCGGGGAGCTGTTTTTT.

Many counts were recorded for this clonotype. The V and J genes are TRBV20-1 and TRBJ2-7, with a weak D call TRBD1 (5 bases). CDR3 size: 15 residues. Trimming left V 0 bases short and J 0 bases short, with 12 bases between. Germline CDR1 is DFQATT and CDR2 is SNEGSKA (reference sequence). Here the CDR3 DNA reads TGCAGTGCTAGAGATGGGGCACTAAGCTCCTACGAGCAGTACTTC. Translation gives CSARDGALSSYEQYF.

This clonotype was counted ten times or more. V gene TRBV19 combines with J gene TRBJ2-1; the D gene is possibly TRBD2 (6 bases). Germline V CDR1 and CDR2: LNHDA, SQIVND (reference sequence). The CDR3 spans 14 residues. V was shortened by 4 bases and J by 5 bases, with 12 bases between the two germline ends. CDR3 coding DNA: TGTGCCAGTAGTACCCGGGCGGGAAACAATGAGCAGTTCTTC. This encodes CASSTRAGNNEQFF.

The table lists this clonotype with many counts. The J gene is TRBJ2-7, the V gene TRBV20-1; the match to TRBD1 covers 7 bases. The germline CDR1 and CDR2 sequences are DFQATT and SNEGSKA (reference sequence). The CDR3 consists of 14 residues. With V trimmed by 2 bases and J by 2 bases, 6 bases remained unmatched. CDR3 loop: CSARLDRAPYEQYF. The CDR3 region has the DNA TGCAGTGCTAGACTTGACAGGGCCCCCTACGAGCAGTACTTC.

The chain recombines TRBV7-3 with TRBJ2-3, with 8 bases identical to TRBD1. The ends lost 0 bases at V and 4 bases at J; junction bases unmatched: 9. The CDR3 runs 17 residues. The germline gives CDR1 SGHTA, CDR2 FQGTGA. Here the CDR3 DNA reads TGTGCCAGCAGCTTAACAGTCGCGGCAGGGGGCGCAGATACGCAGTATTTT. The encoded protein is CASSLTVAAGGADTQYF.

CDR3 bases: TGCAGTGCTAGTGTTCCAGGGCACACTGAAGCTTTCTTT. This translates into CSASVPGHTEAFF. This rearrangement joins TRBV20-1 to TRBJ1-1; D may be TRBD1 (5 bases). Trimming cost V 3 bases and J 3 bases, with 11 bases left between them. In germline, CDR1 is DFQATT, CDR2 SNEGSKA (reference sequence). The CDR3 spans 13 residues.

This clonotype came up a few times. The rearrangement uses TRBV20-1 and TRBJ2-3; D is possibly TRBD2 (6 bases). The germline V gene encodes CDR1 DFQATT and CDR2 SNEGSKA (reference sequence). This CDR3 comprises 17 residues. The ends were cut back, 4 bases at V and 6 bases at J, with 26 bases in the middle. CDR3 coding DNA: TGCAGTGCTAACGCGGGATACCGGGCCCTAGGAGGGGATACGCAGTATTTT. As protein: CSANAGYRALGGDTQYF.

The chain links TRBV6-1 to TRBJ2-1; 12 positions match TRBD1. This CDR3 is built from 19 residues. Trimming took 6 bases from V and 6 from J; bases not matched to a gene: 18. Per the germline V gene, CDR1 is MNHNS and CDR2 is SASEGT. The DNA for the CDR3 is TGTGCCAGCAGCCCAGTCCCGGGACAGGGGGCAGGGTCACTCAATGAGCAGTTCTTC. Amino acids: CASSPVPGQGAGSLNEQFF.

The sample holds many counts of this clonotype. The chain uses TRBV15 and TRBJ2-7; 7 nucleotides line up with TRBD1. Unmatched junction bases numbered 4, after V lost 5 bases and J lost 0 bases. The CDR3 contains 14 residues. Germline-derived CDR1 and CDR2 are LNHNV and YYDKDF (reference sequence). The CDR3 coding sequence is TGTGCCACCAGCGAAGACAGGGACTCCTACGAGCAGTACTTC. Residues: CATSEDRDSYEQYF.